One sample yielded the 30 T cell receptor beta chains listed below, sequenced in a study of blood T cells in healthy people across ages. For the second PCR, which ran for about 6 to 11 cycles, a sample-barcoded 5' primer and a J-beta primer mix were used. TCRdb re-analysed the 5' RACE reads in MiXCR, keeping a single row per CDR3 protein. The data show hundreds of thousands of distinct CDR3 sequences, roughly 50% seen once. Sequencing was performed on blood. The receptors here all came from a man aged 30 to 45 in good health.

The gene calls are TRBV20-1 and TRBJ2-5, with 9 bases lining up with TRBD2. Germline trimming cut 5 bases from V and 5 bases from J; bases unmatched to any gene: 6. CDR1 and CDR2 (germline): DFQATT, SNEGSKA (reference sequence). The CDR3 is 13 residues long. CDR3 nucleotide sequence: TGCAGTGCTGTAGGGGCGGGGGGGGAGACCCAGTACTTC. This encodes CSAVGAGGETQYF.

CDR3 in DNA: TGCGCCAGCAGCCGCGTGACAGGGGGCTTACATGGCTACACCTTC. Amino acids: CASSRVTGGLHGYTF. The chain carries TRBV4-3 and TRBJ1-2; 10 bases agree with TRBD1. V shed 4 bases, J shed 6 bases, and the junction held 8 bases outside the gene matches. This CDR3 contains 15 residues. The germline V gene has CDR1 LGHNA and CDR2 YSLEER.

V gene TRBV11-2 combines with J gene TRBJ2-7; D gene ambiguous. The ends were cut back, 5 bases at V and 6 bases at J, with 14 bases in the middle. This CDR3 contains 13 residues. In germline, CDR1 is SGHAT, CDR2 FQNNGV. The CDR3 DNA reads TGTGCCAGCAGCATATCCCTGGTCAGCGAGCAGTACTTC. The encoded protein is CASSISLVSEQYF.

With respect to this clonotype: The junction differs from germline at one of its ends, possibly a read error. The rearrangement joins TRBV4-2 to TRBJ2-1, with a weak D call TRBD2 (5 bases). Germline CDR1 is LGHNA and CDR2 is YNFKEQ. The CDR3 has 14 residues. This CDR3 is CASSQRTADNDQFF. The CDR3 nucleotides read TGTGCCAGCAGCCAAAGGACTGCTGACAATGACCAGTTCTTC.

This clonotype has just one count. The chain has TRBV28 and TRBJ2-7; D may be TRBD1 (6 bases). The CDR3 runs 14 residues. With 3 bases removed from V and 4 bases from J, the gap between germline ends came to 13 bases. In germline, CDR1 is MDHEN, CDR2 SYDVKM. This CDR3 reads CASSFPDRPYEQYF. DNA of the CDR3: TGTGCCAGCAGTTTTCCGGACAGACCATACGAGCAGTACTTC.

This clonotype has just a few counts. This rearrangement joins TRBV25-1 to TRBJ2-5, with D perhaps matching TRBD1 (6 bases). Germline CDR1 is MGHDK and CDR2 is SYGVNS. This CDR3 is built from 14 residues. The germline V and J ends were trimmed by 3 bases and 4 bases, with 12 bases remaining between them. The CDR3 sequence: CASSEVTGIETQYF. CDR3 nucleotides: TGTGCCAGCAGTGAGGTTACAGGGATAGAGACCCAGTACTTC.

This clonotype was seen a handful of times. The gene calls are TRBV20-1 and TRBJ2-7; no reliable D call. This CDR3 has 12 residues. The V gene lost 5 bases and the J gene lost 1 base, with 9 bases spanning the gap. Germline CDR1 DFQATT, CDR2 SNEGSKA (reference sequence). For the CDR3, the DNA is TGCAGTGCTCTGAAGGGTTCCTACGAGCAGTACTTC. This codes for CSALKGSYEQYF.

The rearrangement links TRBV2 to TRBJ2-3; D may be TRBD2 (7 bases). Germline V gene lookup returns CDR1 SNHLY and CDR2 FYNNEI. The CDR3 is made up of 15 amino acids. Trimming pared 6 bases from V and 3 bases from J, leaving 16 bases between. CDR3 in amino acids: CASSNHGGPTDTQYF. CDR3 sequence (DNA): TGTGCCAGCAGCAACCACGGGGGGCCGACAGATACGCAGTATTTT.

In this sample, this clonotype turned up a few times. The rearrangement uses TRBV18 and TRBJ1-6, with no clear D. CDR1 is KGHSH and CDR2 is LQKENI in the germline V gene. The CDR3 sequence is 13 residues long. The V end was cut by 6 bases, the J end by 9 bases, with 12 bases between. The DNA for the CDR3 is TGTGCCAGCTCCCGCGAAGGTGGTTCACCCCTCCACTTT. Translating gives CASSREGGSPLHF.

The CDR3 DNA follows: TGTGCCAGCAGCCCACTAGCGGGGGTCTACAATGAGCAGTTCTTC. Its translation: CASSPLAGVYNEQFF. J is TRBJ2-1 and V is TRBV7-3; TRBD2 agrees at 11 bases. Germline CDR1 SGHTA, CDR2 FQGTGA. The V and J ends lost 5 bases and 3 bases, in that order; junction bases with no gene match: 3. The length of the CDR3 is 15 residues.

The V call is TRBV7-2, the J call TRBJ2-7; 10 nucleotides match TRBD2. The CDR3 extends over 14 amino acids. CDR1 is SGHTA, CDR2 FQGNSA, per germline. V shed 4 bases and J 2 bases; nucleotides not matched to a gene: 2. The CDR3 loop is CASSYGTSAYEQYF. The DNA for the CDR3 is TGTGCCAGCAGCTACGGGACTAGCGCCTACGAGCAGTACTTC.

J is TRBJ2-4 and V is TRBV5-1; 7 nucleotides align to TRBD1. This CDR3 comprises 17 residues. Germline V gene sequence: CDR1 SGHRS, CDR2 YFSETQ. Losses at the gene ends were 4 bases for V and 3 bases for J; bases not matched to a gene: 13. The CDR3 protein is CASSISLVGQSKNIQYF. The CDR3 DNA is TGCGCCAGCAGCATATCCTTGGTGGGACAGAGCAAAAACATTCAGTACTTC. Filled out from reference TRBV5-1 and TRBJ2-4, the complete variable domain reads KAGVTQTPRYLIKTRGQQVTLSCSPISGHRSVSWYQQTPGQGLQFLFEYFSETQRNKGNFPGRFSGRQFSNSRSEMNVSTLELGDSALYLCASSISLVGQSKNIQYFGAGTRLSVL.

The chain carries TRBV7-9 and TRBJ2-3; 11 bases align to TRBD2. Looked up from germline, CDR1 is SEHNR and CDR2 is FQNEAQ (reference sequence). CDR3 length: 15 residues. The J segment lost 3 bases and the V segment lost 7 bases, leaving 6 bases of the junction unmatched. This CDR3 reads CASTTGTSGTDTQYF. The CDR3 DNA reads TGTGCCAGCACGACCGGGACTAGCGGAACAGATACGCAGTATTTT. The whole variable domain, filled in from reference TRBV7-9 and TRBJ2-3, reads DTGVSQNPRHKITKRGQNVTFRCDPISEHNRLYWYRQTLGQGPEFLTYFQNEAQLEKSRLLSDRFSAERPKGSFSTLEIQRTEQGDSAMYLCASTTGTSGTDTQYFGPGTRLTVL.

V gene TRBV13 combines with J gene TRBJ1-5; D remains unclear. The CDR3 is 13 amino acids. The germline CDR1 and CDR2 sequences are PRHDT and FYEKMQ (reference sequence). V was trimmed by 5 bases and J by 4 bases, leaving 9 bases between them. CDR3 protein: CASSGGLNQPQHF. Here the CDR3 DNA reads TGTGCCAGCAGCGGAGGCCTTAATCAGCCCCAGCATTTT.

This sequence joins TRBV6-6 and TRBJ2-7; a possible D gene is TRBD1 (7 bases). This CDR3 has 15 residues. Germline V gene lookup returns CDR1 MNHNY and CDR2 SVGAGI (reference sequence). V was shortened by 4 bases and J by 2 bases, with 15 bases between the two germline ends. CDR3 sequence (DNA): TGTGCCAGCAGTTTGGCGGGACAGAAACCCTACGAGCAGTACTTC. This codes for CASSLAGQKPYEQYF.

This clonotype appeared once. The chain employs TRBV2 and TRBJ1-1; 10 nucleotides align to TRBD1. Looked up from germline, CDR1 is SNHLY and CDR2 is FYNNEI. This CDR3 is built from 15 residues. V dropped 5 bases and J dropped 6; count of bases not matched to a gene: 9. CDR3 bases: TGTGCCAGCAGTAAAAAAGGACAGGGGGTATCTGAAGCTTTCTTT. It specifies CASSKKGQGVSEAFF.

This chain connects TRBV20-1 to TRBJ2-1; D not certain. The V gene lost 7 bases and the J gene lost 3 bases, with 10 bases spanning the gap. The CDR3 is 12 amino acids. Germline loops: CDR1 DFQATT, CDR2 SNEGSKA (reference sequence). The CDR3 sequence: CSVKHHYNEQFF. CDR3 DNA: TGCAGTGTCAAACACCACTACAATGAGCAGTTCTTC.

The V and J genes are TRBV7-9 and TRBJ1-4; D is perhaps TRBD1 (6 bases). This CDR3 has 15 residues. CDR1 and CDR2 (germline): SEHNR, FQNEAQ (reference sequence). Trimming removed 6 bases from V and 6 bases from J, with 17 bases in between. The DNA of the CDR3 is TGTGCCAGCAGTTTGAGGGGGGGCGACGATGAAAAACTGTTTTTT. Its protein is CASSLRGGDDEKLFF.

The J gene is TRBJ2-5, the V gene TRBV12-3 or TRBV12-4; D could derive from TRBD1 or TRBD2 (5 bases each). CDR3 length equals 10 residues. V dropped 5 bases and J dropped 7 bases, with 5 bases sitting between them. The DNA of the CDR3 is TGTGCCAGCAGTGGGACGACCCAGTACTTC. It is translated as CASSGTTQYF.

This chain links TRBV4-2 with TRBJ2-4; 9 bases are a match to TRBD1. The J call may not be correct, given that the DNA end is closer to TRBJ2-7. Germline CDR1 and CDR2: LGHNA and YNFKEQ. The CDR3 consists of 14 residues. CDR3 sequence reads: CASSQGTGHYEQYF. In nucleotides, the CDR3 is TGTGCCAGCAGCCAGGGGACAGGGCACTACGAGCAGTACTTC.

The rearrangement links TRBV27 to TRBJ2-7; the match to TRBD2 covers 8 bases. The closer fit of TRBJ2-5 to the DNA end suggests the J call may be wrong. This CDR3 has 16 residues. From germline, CDR1 is MNHEY and CDR2 SMNVEV (reference sequence). The DNA for the CDR3 is TGTGCCAGCAGTCCTTGGACTAGCAAACGGTGGGAGACCCAGTACTTC. Its protein product is CASSPWTSKRWETQYF.

The V call is TRBV10-3, the J call TRBJ1-1; D is ambiguous. The CDR3 runs to 15 residues. Trimming left V 0 bases short and J 0 bases short, with 8 bases between. CDR1 and CDR2 from the germline V gene are ENHRY and SYGVKD. The CDR3: CAISESRVMNTEAFF. The DNA of the CDR3 is TGTGCCATCAGTGAGTCCCGGGTCATGAACACTGAAGCTTTCTTT.

The sample holds a few counts of this clonotype. This chain joins TRBV7-9 and TRBJ2-5; no clear D gene. Trimming cost V 0 bases and J 4 bases, with 9 bases left between them. The length of the CDR3 is 14 residues. Germline V gene sequence: CDR1 SEHNR, CDR2 FQNEAQ (reference sequence). The CDR3 is CASSLAAEVETQYF. The CDR3 DNA reads as TGTGCCAGCAGCTTAGCCGCTGAGGTAGAGACCCAGTACTTC.

This chain connects TRBV7-2 to TRBJ2-5, with D possibly TRBD1 on 5 matching bases. Between the trimmed V and J ends, which lost 5 bases and 5 bases, there was a span of 18 bases. There are 15 residues in the CDR3. In germline, CDR1 is SGHTA, CDR2 FQGNSA. This chain's CDR3 is CASSLILGPWETQYF. Here the CDR3 DNA reads TGTGCCAGCAGCCTAATTTTGGGGCCCTGGGAGACCCAGTACTTC.

In its sample, this clonotype was seen a few times. The chain employs TRBV28 and TRBJ2-1, with TRBD1 matching over 7 bases. V gave up 5 bases and J gave up 4 bases; unmatched junction bases: 11. CDR1 and CDR2 from the germline V gene are MDHEN and SYDVKM. The CDR3 totals 16 residues. CDR3: CASSLPTGEGYNEQFF. The CDR3 nucleotides are TGTGCCAGCAGTCTTCCCACAGGGGAAGGATACAATGAGCAGTTCTTC.

This clonotype was counted a few times. This chain joins TRBV12-3 or TRBV12-4 and TRBJ2-7; D may correspond to TRBD1 or TRBD2 (5 bases each). This CDR3 has 12 amino acids. V was cut by 8 bases and J by 7 bases, with 15 bases left in between. For the CDR3, the DNA is TGTGCCAGCCGCCCGGGTTGGGGGGAGCAGTACTTC. It yields the protein CASRPGWGEQYF.

This clonotype was recorded a few times. The V call is TRBV5-1, the J call TRBJ1-2; D remains ambiguous. Germline V gene sequence: CDR1 SGHRS, CDR2 YFSETQ. V lost 7 bases and J lost 3, with 10 bases in between. The CDR3 is 12 amino acids. CDR3 sequence: CASRPLDYGYTF. The CDR3 bases are TGCGCCAGCCGACCGCTGGACTATGGCTACACCTTC.

This rearrangement joins TRBV29-1 to TRBJ2-5; D uncertain. V was shortened by 8 bases and J by 2 bases, with 21 bases between the two germline ends. CDR1 and CDR2 from the germline V gene are SQVTM and ANQGSEA. The CDR3 loop spans 15 amino acids. The CDR3 sequence: CSPTLAQSPQETQYF. CDR3 sequence (DNA): TGCAGCCCTACCTTGGCACAATCGCCTCAAGAGACCCAGTACTTC.

This chain connects TRBV4-3 to TRBJ2-1; possible D gene TRBD2, 5 bases. The CDR3 is 18 residues long. Germline lookup yields CDR1 LGHNA and CDR2 YSLEER. V was trimmed by 3 bases and J by 0 bases, leaving 18 bases between them. The DNA of the CDR3 is TGCGCCAGCAGCCATAATATACCCGGACTGGCCTCCTACAATGAGCAGTTCTTC. As protein: CASSHNIPGLASYNEQFF.

This clonotype was seen a single time. The CDR3 DNA is TGTGCCAGCAGCTTAAAAAGTGGACTAGCGGATCCAGGGACCCAGTACTTC. Translated, it gives CASSLKSGLADPGTQYF. This rearrangement joins TRBV7-2 to TRBJ2-7; 10 bases fit TRBD2. The last part of the DNA fits TRBJ2-5 better; the J call may be wrong. The CDR3 has 17 amino acids. Germline V gene data show CDR1 as SGHTA and CDR2 as FQGNSA.